This entry describes one T cell receptor beta chain. Its specificity is not known. The CDR3 carries no conserved terminal phenylalanine or tryptophan, so it likely arises from a read error. Axillary draining lymph nodes of breast cancer patients supplied the node samples. This CDR3 is built from 14 residues. Germline V gene data show CDR1 as SGHTA and CDR2 as FQGTGA. The junction had 10 bases not matched to a gene; V was cut back by 5 bases and J by 9 bases. This sample was included in a study of breast tumors, draining lymph nodes, adjacent tissues. Study observations and caveats: Tumor repertoires ranked between lymph nodes and nontumor tissue in diversity, with V and J gene preferences.

TCRdb redid the calling of the multiplex PCR reads with MiXCR, one entry per CDR3 protein. The sample holds about 140,000 distinct CDR3 sequences, around a third seen once. The receptor's source is a female donor with breast cancer. Some clones in this sample may be carry-over from other donors' samples. Sample: axillary lymph node tissue. The chain has TRBV7-3 and TRBJ2-5, with 9 bases lining up with TRBD1. The CDR3 DNA reads as TGTGCCAGCAGCCAAGACAGGGGGTCCGAGGCCCAGTACCTC. It specifies CASSQDRGSEAQYL.